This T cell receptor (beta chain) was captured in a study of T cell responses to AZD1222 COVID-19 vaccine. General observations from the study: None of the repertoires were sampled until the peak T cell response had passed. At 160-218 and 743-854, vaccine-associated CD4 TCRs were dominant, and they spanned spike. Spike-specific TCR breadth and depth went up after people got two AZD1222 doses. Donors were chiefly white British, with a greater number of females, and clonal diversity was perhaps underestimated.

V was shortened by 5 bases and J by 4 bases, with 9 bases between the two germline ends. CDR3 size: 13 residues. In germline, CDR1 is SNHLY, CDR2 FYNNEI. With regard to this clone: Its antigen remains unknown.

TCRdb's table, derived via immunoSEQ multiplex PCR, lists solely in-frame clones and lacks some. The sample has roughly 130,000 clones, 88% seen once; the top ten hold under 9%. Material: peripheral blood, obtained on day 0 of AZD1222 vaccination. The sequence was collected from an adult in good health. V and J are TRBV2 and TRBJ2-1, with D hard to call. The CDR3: CASSRGAYNEQFF. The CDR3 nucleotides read TGTGCCAGCAGTCGCGGTGCTTACAATGAGCAGTTCTTC. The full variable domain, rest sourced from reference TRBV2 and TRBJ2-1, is EPEVTQTPSHQVTQMGQEVILRCVPISNHLYFYWYRQILGQKVEFLVSFYNNEISEKSEIFDDQFSVERPDGSNFTLKIRSTKLEDSAMYFCASSRGAYNEQFFGPGTRLTVL.